These 21 T cell receptor beta chains came from one sample sequenced in a study of T cells after yellow fever vaccination. TCRdb re-called the 5' RACE reads through MiXCR, storing one row per CDR3 protein. The table has roughly 500,000 distinct CDR3 sequences, 15% to 20% seen once. The sequencing used PBMCs, collected 15 days after the yellow fever booster vaccination. The source is a man aged 25-40 years who received the YFV17D yellow fever vaccine.

The V and J genes are TRBV20-1 and TRBJ2-2, with unresolved D. V was trimmed by 3 bases and J by 1 base, leaving 6 bases between them. The CDR3 contains 13 residues. Germline V gives CDR1 DFQATT, CDR2 SNEGSKA (reference sequence). The CDR3 loop is CSASFWNTGELFF. The CDR3 DNA sequence: TGCAGTGCTAGCTTTTGGAACACCGGGGAGCTGTTTTTT.

J is TRBJ1-2 and V is TRBV24-1; no reliable D call. Germline CDR1 is KGHDR and CDR2 is SFDVKD. The V gene lost 3 bases and the J gene lost 2 bases, with 3 bases spanning the gap. This CDR3 contains 12 residues. The CDR3 sequence: CATSDTNYGYTF. CDR3 DNA sequence: TGTGCCACCAGTGATACGAACTATGGCTACACCTTC.

This clonotype has only a few counts. CDR3 DNA sequence: TGCGCCAGCAGCCAAGAGAAGGGGGGCGCTGAGCAGTTCTTC. Protein sequence: CASSQEKGGAEQFF. V and J are TRBV4-3 and TRBJ2-1; D may correspond to TRBD1 or TRBD2 (6 bases each). The CDR3 consists of 14 residues. Germline V gives CDR1 LGHNA, CDR2 YSLEER. Trimming stripped 0 bases from V and 9 bases from J, with 12 bases between.

This clonotype was counted between two and nine times. This chain uses TRBV25-1 with TRBJ2-5; either TRBD1 or TRBD2 may fit D (6 bases each). The CDR3 is 15 residues long. The V gene's germline CDR1 is MGHDK and CDR2 SYGVNS. V was shortened by 6 bases and J by 2 bases, with 16 bases between the two germline ends. CDR3 region: CASSEGGGPQETQYF. CDR3 DNA sequence: TGTGCCAGCAGCGAAGGAGGGGGGCCACAAGAGACCCAGTACTTC.

This rearrangement joins TRBV6-6 to TRBJ2-3; D may be TRBD1 (6 bases). The CDR3 totals 13 residues. CDR1 and CDR2 (germline): MNHNY, SVGAGI (reference sequence). V was shortened by 8 bases and J by 3 bases, with 12 bases between the two germline ends. The CDR3 nucleotides read TGTGCCAGCGGCACAGGGTTAACAGATACGCAGTATTTT. Encoded protein: CASGTGLTDTQYF.

This clonotype was seen a few times. The gene calls are TRBV7-9 and TRBJ2-7; D ambiguous. CDR3 size: 12 residues. The V gene lost 1 base and the J gene lost 10 bases, with 11 bases spanning the gap. CDR1 is SEHNR and CDR2 is FQNEAQ in the germline V gene (reference sequence). CDR3: CASSLVAEAQYF. CDR3 nucleotide sequence: TGTGCCAGCAGCTTAGTGGCAGAAGCTCAGTACTTC. Full variable domain (remainder filled in from reference TRBV7-9 and TRBJ2-7): DTGVSQNPRHKITKRGQNVTFRCDPISEHNRLYWYRQTLGQGPEFLTYFQNEAQLEKSRLLSDRFSAERPKGSFSTLEIQRTEQGDSAMYLCASSLVAEAQYFGPGTRLTVT.

This clonotype came up a few times. This chain uses TRBV3-1 with TRBJ2-1, with 10 nucleotides matching TRBD2. The CDR3 has 14 residues. Germline V gene data show CDR1 as LGHDT and CDR2 as YNNKEL (reference sequence). V gave up 5 bases and J gave up 10 bases; unmatched junction bases: 8. The CDR3 nucleotides are TGTGCCAGCAGCTACCTAGCGGGAGAGGAAGAGCAGTTCTTC. Its protein product is CASSYLAGEEEQFF.

This clonotype was recorded a few times. The chain carries TRBV5-5 and TRBJ2-1, with TRBD1 matching 8 bases. Unmatched junction bases numbered 4, after V lost 4 bases and J lost 1 base. The CDR3 is 15 residues long. Germline-derived CDR1 and CDR2 are SGHKS and YYEKEE (reference sequence). CDR3 DNA sequence: TGTGCCAGCAGCCCGACAGGGGAATCCTACAATGAGCAGTTCTTC. Its translation is CASSPTGESYNEQFF. Based on the CDR3 plus reference TRBV5-5 and TRBJ2-1, the full variable domain is DAGVTQSPTHLIKTRGQQVTLRCSPISGHKSVSWYQQVLGQGPQFIFQYYEKEERGRGNFPDRFSARQFPNYSSELNVNALLLGDSALYLCASSPTGESYNEQFFGPGTRLTVL.

This clonotype was observed a handful of times. The chain employs TRBV4-3 and TRBJ2-1, with TRBD1 matching over 10 bases. The J segment lost 7 bases and the V segment lost 0 bases, leaving 12 bases of the junction unmatched. Germline V gene lookup returns CDR1 LGHNA and CDR2 YSLEER. CDR3 length: 18 amino acids. The CDR3 nucleotides are TGCGCCAGCAGCCAAGATCGGGACTTGGGACAGGGGTTTAATGAGCAGTTCTTC. Its protein product is CASSQDRDLGQGFNEQFF.

The J gene is TRBJ2-1, the V gene TRBV20-1; D unresolved. V was pared by 6 bases and J by 10 bases, with 13 bases between. This CDR3 spans 11 amino acids. Germline assignment: CDR1 DFQATT and CDR2 SNEGSKA (reference sequence). The DNA for the CDR3 is TGCAGTGCCCGGGCTTCGCGGGAGCAGTTCTTC. It yields the protein CSARASREQFF.

Only a few counts were recorded for this clonotype. The rearrangement links TRBV18 to TRBJ1-1; the D is unclear. Deletions cut 2 bases from V and 4 bases from J, with 14 bases between. From germline, CDR1 is KGHSH and CDR2 LQKENI. The CDR3 runs 15 residues. CDR3 protein: CASSPGVGLGTEAFF. CDR3 DNA: TGTGCCAGCTCACCAGGGGTCGGGCTAGGCACTGAAGCTTTCTTT.

This chain joins TRBV30 and TRBJ1-4; 9 bases align to TRBD1. This CDR3 contains 15 residues. V lost 7 bases and J lost 5; bases outside the gene matches: 11. CDR1 is GTSNPN, CDR2 SVGIG, per germline (reference sequence). CDR3 nucleotides: TGTGCCTCCTATCGGACCGGGACAGGGAATGAAAAACTGTTTTTT. It specifies CASYRTGTGNEKLFF. The whole variable domain, remainder taken from reference TRBV30 and TRBJ1-4, is SQTIHQWPATLVQPVGSPLSLECTVEGTSNPNLYWYRQAAGRGLQLLFYSVGIGQISSEVPQNLSASRPQDRQFILSSKKLLLSDSGFYLCASYRTGTGNEKLFFGSGTQLSVL.

The chain combines TRBV25-1 with TRBJ2-1; the match to TRBD2 covers 10 bases. The CDR3 sequence is 14 residues long. Germline lookup yields CDR1 MGHDK and CDR2 SYGVNS. V was pared by 6 bases and J by 9 bases, with 8 bases of the junction left unmatched. The CDR3 protein is CASRASGRVVEQFF. The CDR3 nucleotides read TGTGCCAGCAGGGCTAGCGGGAGAGTGGTTGAGCAGTTCTTC.

This clonotype was observed a handful of times. The gene calls are TRBV4-3 and TRBJ2-2; the D is unclear. Germline CDR1 reads LGHNA; CDR2 reads YSLEER. The CDR3 is made up of 17 amino acids. Trimming shortened V by 5 bases and J by 3 bases, and 19 bases separated the two germline ends. This CDR3 reads CASSTAIAVGHTGELFF. The CDR3 DNA reads as TGCGCCAGCAGCACCGCAATCGCCGTTGGGCACACCGGGGAGCTGTTTTTT.

The chain links TRBV18 to TRBJ2-6; D possibly corresponds to TRBD2 (5 bases). Trimming removed 6 bases at V and 5 bases at J, with 11 bases between. The CDR3 consists of 14 residues. Per germline, CDR1 KGHSH and CDR2 LQKENI. The CDR3 loop reads CASSYGIRANVLTF. The CDR3 DNA reads as TGTGCCAGCTCCTACGGGATTCGGGCCAACGTCCTGACTTTC.

This clonotype was counted between two and nine times. V and J are TRBV20-1 and TRBJ2-4; D call uncertain. Per germline, CDR1 DFQATT and CDR2 SNEGSKA (reference sequence). V shed 3 bases and J shed 0 bases, with 6 bases lying between them. The CDR3 contains 13 residues. The CDR3 protein is CSASNGAKNIQYF. For the CDR3, the DNA is TGCAGTGCTAGTAATGGAGCCAAAAACATTCAGTACTTC.

This clonotype has at least ten counts. The gene calls are TRBV5-8 and TRBJ2-3, with 7 bases matching TRBD2. Unmatched junction bases numbered 9, after V lost 10 bases and J lost 4 bases. The CDR3 sequence is 13 residues long. Germline V CDR1 and CDR2: SGHTS, YDEGEE. CDR3 sequence: CAGGLLASDTQYF. The CDR3 bases are TGTGCCGGGGGACTACTCGCCTCAGATACGCAGTATTTT.

A few counts support this clonotype. The CDR3 loop reads CASSPVSGSSYNEQFF. Here the CDR3 DNA reads TGTGCCAGCAGCCCAGTTAGCGGGAGCTCCTACAATGAGCAGTTCTTC. This rearrangement joins TRBV7-9 to TRBJ2-1, with 9 bases fitting TRBD2. This CDR3 has 16 amino acids. CDR1 and CDR2 (germline): SEHNR, FQNEAQ (reference sequence). The V segment lost 5 bases and the J segment 0 bases; nucleotides outside the gene matches: 5.

In this sample, this clonotype turned up a few times. The rearrangement links TRBV9 to TRBJ1-3; unclear D gene. In germline, CDR1 is SGDLS, CDR2 YYNGEE. Trimming removed 3 bases from V and 0 bases from J, with 10 bases in between. The length of the CDR3 is 15 residues. The CDR3, as DNA: TGTGCCAGCAGCGCCCGGACCTCCTCTGGAAACACCATATATTTT. It codes for CASSARTSSGNTIYF.

This clonotype has only one observation. The CDR3 region is CARWDPVARLNEQFF. In nucleotides, the CDR3 is TGTGCCAGGTGGGATCCGGTAGCCAGGCTCAATGAGCAGTTCTTC. This sequence joins TRBV2 and TRBJ2-1; D is ambiguous. The CDR3 consists of 15 residues. Trimming left V 9 bases short and J 6 bases short, with 21 bases between. CDR1 is SNHLY, CDR2 FYNNEI, per germline.

This chain connects TRBV28 to TRBJ2-1, with 11 bases fitting TRBD1. The V and J ends lost 7 bases and 1 base, in that order; junction bases with no gene match: 6. The CDR3 is 16 residues long. CDR1 is MDHEN, CDR2 SYDVKM, per germline. CDR3 region: CASTLGTGGSYNEQFF. In nucleotides, the CDR3 is TGTGCCAGCACCCTCGGGACAGGGGGATCCTACAATGAGCAGTTCTTC.